A selection of T cell receptor beta chains follows, all from one sample in a study of T cell responses to AZD1222 COVID-19 vaccine. Sequencing used immunoSEQ multiplex PCR; TCRdb keeps in-frame clones, though not all of them. The profile covers 130,000 or so clones, with about 91% appearing a single time and 1.9% taken by the ten largest. The material sequenced was peripheral blood, taken 28 days after the second AZD1222 dose. The receptor set was obtained from an adult who received the AZD1222 COVID-19 vaccine. CDR3s include the opening cysteine and the closing phenylalanine or tryptophan. D genes are given only for firm matches. The size field is filled for only some rows; it gives once, few, many or a size class.

cdr3_aa cdr3_nt clone_size j_call v_call d_call
CASSLVGSYNSPLHF TGTGCCAGCAGCTTGGTTGGCTCCTATAATTCACCCCTCCACTTT - TRBJ1-6 TRBV5-6 -
CASSSRGQPQHF TGTGCCAGCAGCAGCCGGGGGCAGCCCCAGCATTTT - TRBJ1-5 TRBV6-5 -
CASGPSLGGADNEQFF TGTGCTAGTGGTCCCTCCTTGGGGGGGGCGGATAATGAGCAGTTCTTC - TRBJ2-1 TRBV12-5 -
CAWSLVPNTEAFF TGTGCCTGGAGTCTGGTCCCGAACACTGAAGCTTTCTTT - TRBJ1-1 TRBV30 -
CASSRGRGDQPQHF TGTGCCAGTAGCAGGGGGAGGGGAGATCAGCCCCAGCATTTT - TRBJ1-5 TRBV19 TRBD1
CASSPGQGPTYGYTF TGTGCCAGCAGCCCAGGACAGGGGCCCACTTATGGCTACACCTTC - TRBJ1-2 TRBV28 TRBD1
CAISAPGTGNGYTF TGTGCCATCAGCGCCCCCGGGACAGGGAATGGCTACACCTTC - TRBJ1-2 TRBV10-3 TRBD1
CASSYDRQGRAGELFF TGTGCCAGCAGTTACGACCGACAGGGAAGGGCCGGGGAGCTGTTTTTT - TRBJ2-2 TRBV6-5 TRBD1
CASSTTGTGNTIYF TGTGCCAGCAGTACAACAGGGACTGGAAACACCATATATTTT - TRBJ1-3 TRBV6-5 -
CASSLRQGYGYTF TGTGCCAGCAGTTTACGCCAAGGCTATGGCTACACCTTC - TRBJ1-2 TRBV27 -
CASSHSVAGYTDTQYF TGTGCCAGCAGCCATTCCGTAGCGGGTTACACAGATACGCAGTATTTT - TRBJ2-3 TRBV3-1/TRBV3-2 TRBD2
CASSVRGNEKLFF TGTGCCAGTAGTGTCCGGGGTAATGAAAAACTGTTTTTT - TRBJ1-4 TRBV19 -
CASSIVKDTEAFF TGTGCCAGTAGTATAGTAAAGGACACTGAAGCTTTCTTT - TRBJ1-1 TRBV19 -
CASSYSGDNTEAFF TGTGCCAGCAGTTACAGTGGAGATAACACTGAAGCTTTCTTT - TRBJ1-1 TRBV6-6 -
CASSLGAGDTQYF TGCGCCAGCAGCTTGGGGGCCGGGGATACGCAGTATTTT - TRBJ2-3 TRBV5-1 -
CASRVWGRNSPLHF TGTGCCAGCAGAGTCTGGGGAAGGAATTCACCCCTCCACTTT - TRBJ1-6 TRBV2 -
CASSQVGATTEAFF TGTGCCAGTAGTCAAGTCGGGGCTACCACTGAAGCTTTCTTT - TRBJ1-1 TRBV19 -
CASSPRLALNEQFF TGTGCCAGCTCACCGAGACTAGCGCTTAATGAGCAGTTCTTC - TRBJ2-1 TRBV18 TRBD2
CASSPPWRANSPLHF TGTGCCAGCAGCCCTCCGTGGAGGGCCAATTCACCCCTCCACTTT once TRBJ1-6 TRBV11-2 -
CASSLTRGNEQFF TGTGCCAGCAGCTTGACCAGGGGGAATGAGCAGTTCTTC - TRBJ2-1 TRBV7-3 TRBD1
CASSVGLAGGQETQYF TGCGCCAGCAGCGTTGGGTTAGCGGGAGGCCAAGAGACCCAGTACTTC - TRBJ2-5 TRBV5-1 TRBD2
CASSLGTGLETQYF TGTGCCAGCAGCTTAGGGACAGGGTTAGAGACCCAGTACTTC - TRBJ2-5 TRBV7-2 TRBD1
CASSSLTAGVTEAFF TGTGCCAGCAGCTCCTTGACAGCGGGGGTCACTGAAGCTTTCTTT - TRBJ1-1 TRBV5-6 -
CASRGDRGHSPLHF TGTGCCAGCAGGGGGGACAGGGGGCATTCACCCCTCCACTTT - TRBJ1-6 TRBV2 TRBD1
CASSPPREGETQYF TGTGCCAGCAGCCCCCCACGTGAGGGGGAGACCCAGTACTTC - TRBJ2-5 TRBV28 -
CASRPGTSVSYEQFF TGTGCCAGCAGACCCGGGACTAGCGTGAGCTATGAGCAGTTCTTC - TRBJ2-1 TRBV2 TRBD2
CASSLSSSGGQETQYF TGTGCCAGCAGCTTAAGCTCTAGCGGGGGACAAGAGACCCAGTACTTC - TRBJ2-5 TRBV7-2 TRBD2
CAWSAGTGSEKLFF TGTGCCTGGAGTGCCGGGACAGGGAGTGAAAAACTGTTTTTT - TRBJ1-4 TRBV30 TRBD1
CASSPQGERSGNTIYF TGTGCCAGTAGCCCACAGGGGGAACGGTCTGGAAACACCATATATTTT - TRBJ1-3 TRBV19 TRBD1
CASSPGAQNTEAFF TGTGCCAGCAGTCCAGGGGCCCAGAACACTGAAGCTTTCTTT - TRBJ1-1 TRBV2 -
CASSSTGQLNTEAFF TGTGCCAGCAGCTCCACCGGACAGTTGAACACTGAAGCTTTCTTT - TRBJ1-1 TRBV7-3 -
CASGLGDRAGNTIYF TGTGCTAGTGGTTTGGGGGACAGGGCTGGAAACACCATATATTTT - TRBJ1-3 TRBV12-5 TRBD1
CAWSLTNEQPQHF TGTGCCTGGAGTCTGACAAACGAACAGCCCCAGCATTTT once TRBJ1-5 TRBV30 -
CAWSKFYEAFF TGTGCCTGGAGTAAGTTCTATGAAGCTTTCTTT - TRBJ1-1 TRBV30 -
CASSLETLAGSSSYNEQFF TGTGCCAGCAGCTTGGAGACCCTAGCGGGGAGTAGCTCCTACAATGAGCAGTTCTTC - TRBJ2-1 TRBV5-6 TRBD2
CSVEEPSGYTF TGCAGCGTTGAGGAGCCCTCTGGCTACACCTTC - TRBJ1-2 TRBV29-1 -
CASSIPPTGLAEAFF TGTGCCAGTAGTATCCCTCCAACAGGGCTGGCTGAAGCTTTCTTT - TRBJ1-1 TRBV19 -
CASSLAFSGSWDNEQFF TGTGCCAGCAGCTTAGCTTTTAGCGGGAGTTGGGACAATGAGCAGTTCTTC - TRBJ2-1 TRBV7-2 TRBD2
CATSRGGYQPQHF TGTGCCACCAGCAGAGGTGGTTATCAGCCCCAGCATTTT - TRBJ1-5 TRBV15 -
CASSVLTGPSGNTIYF TGTGCCAGCAGTGTGCTTACGGGACCTTCTGGAAACACCATATATTTT - TRBJ1-3 TRBV6-1 -
CAWRRGGYTF TGTGCCTGGAGAAGGGGGGGCTACACCTTC - TRBJ1-2 TRBV30 -
CATKGLNTEAFF TGTGCCACTAAGGGCTTGAACACTGAAGCTTTCTTT - TRBJ1-1 TRBV2 -
CASSPTVDGYTF TGTGCCAGCAGCCCGACAGTGGACGGCTACACCTTC - TRBJ1-2 TRBV6-2/TRBV6-3 -
CASSFSAGVLDGYTF TGTGCCAGCAGCTTCTCCGCAGGGGTACTGGATGGCTACACCTTC - TRBJ1-2 TRBV7-2 -
CASSWGTNTEAFF TGTGCCAGCAGCTGGGGGACGAACACTGAAGCTTTCTTT - TRBJ1-1 TRBV7-3 -
CASSEARGWDSNQPQHF TGTGCCAGCAGTGAAGCGCGCGGGTGGGATAGCAATCAGCCCCAGCATTTT - TRBJ1-5 TRBV6-1 -
CASFLGTAYNYGYTF TGTGCCAGTTTTCTCGGGACAGCCTATAACTATGGCTACACCTTC - TRBJ1-2 TRBV19 TRBD1
CASSQDLRDFADTQYF TGCGCCAGCAGCCAAGATCTGAGGGATTTTGCCGATACGCAGTATTTT - TRBJ2-3 TRBV4-3 -
CAVRVAPENTEAFF TGTGCCGTTAGGGTGGCTCCGGAAAACACTGAAGCTTTCTTT - TRBJ1-1 TRBV19 -
CAWSPGPQRGAFF TGTGCCTGGAGCCCGGGCCCCCAACGTGGAGCTTTCTTT - TRBJ1-1 TRBV30 -
CASSFAYNEQFF TGTGCCAGCAGTTTTGCTTACAATGAGCAGTTCTTC - TRBJ2-1 TRBV12-3/TRBV12-4 -
CASSRQGKTGYTF TGTGCCAGCAGCCGACAGGGGAAGACTGGCTACACCTTC - TRBJ1-2 TRBV6-5 TRBD1
CASSPGRYNSPLHF TGTGCCAGCAGCCCCGGACGGTATAATTCACCCCTCCACTTT - TRBJ1-6 TRBV5-6 -
CASGLPNRGRGTGELFF TGTGCTAGTGGTTTGCCCAACAGGGGCCGGGGCACCGGGGAGCTGTTTTTT - TRBJ2-2 TRBV12-5 TRBD1
CASSFRDRNYGYTF TGTGCCAGCAGTTTCCGGGACAGAAACTATGGCTACACCTTC few TRBJ1-2 TRBV28 TRBD1